Below are 6 T cell receptor beta chains sequenced from a single sample in a study of T cells in Graves' hyperthyroidism and ophthalmopathy. TCR beta CDR3 regions were amplified from RNA transcripts. HTBI primers drove first-round RT-PCR of the TCR CDR3. A single record per CDR3 protein comes from TCRdb applying MiXCR to the multiplex PCR reads. This sample carries more than 150,000 distinct CDR3 sequences, about 17% of them seen once, and the ten largest clones take roughly 29%. What was sequenced was blood. The source is a woman between 45 and 65 years old with Graves' hyperthyroidism.

This clonotype was seen many times. The rearrangement uses TRBV20-1 and TRBJ2-7; 8 nucleotides line up with TRBD2. The CDR3 runs 15 residues. Germline V gives CDR1 DFQATT, CDR2 SNEGSKA (reference sequence). The trim removed 0 bases at V and 5 bases at J, leaving 9 bases unmatched. For the CDR3, the DNA is TGCAGTGCTAGAGATCGGGGCGGGGGGCTACACGAGCAGTACTTC. Protein product: CSARDRGGGLHEQYF.

At least ten counts were recorded for this clonotype. This chain joins TRBV5-6 and TRBJ1-1; no reliable D call. Germline CDR1 and CDR2: SGHDT and YYEEEE. The CDR3 runs 15 residues. V was trimmed by 4 bases and J by 5 bases, leaving 18 bases between them. CDR3 sequence: CASSPIGVKGTEAFF. The CDR3 DNA reads TGTGCCAGCAGCCCAATCGGGGTTAAGGGTACTGAAGCTTTCTTT.

V is TRBV11-2 and J is TRBJ2-1; 7 bases are shared with TRBD2. Per germline, CDR1 SGHAT and CDR2 FQNNGV. V trimming: 5 bases; J trimming: 0 bases; junction bases outside the gene matches: 4. This CDR3 spans 15 amino acids. CDR3 in DNA: TGTGCCAGCAGCCGATGGACTAGCTCCTACAATGAGCAGTTCTTC. Residues: CASSRWTSSYNEQFF.

This clonotype has at least ten counts. A junction boundary mismatches the germline segment, possibly from a read error. The chain employs TRBV6-2 or TRBV6-3 and TRBJ1-1; D gene unclear. The length of the CDR3 is 13 residues. Per the germline V gene, CDR1 is MNHEY and CDR2 is SVGEGT. CDR3 bases: TGTGCCAGCAGGTACTACAGGAACACTGAAGCTTTCTTT. It translates to CASRYYRNTEAFF.

This clonotype was detected a few times. The chain links TRBV3-1 to TRBJ2-2; D not certain. This CDR3 contains 16 residues. V was clipped by 3 bases and J by 2 bases, with 13 bases between them. CDR1 is LGHDT, CDR2 YNNKEL, per germline (reference sequence). The CDR3 loop reads CASSQLFAANTGELFF. CDR3 nucleotide sequence: TGTGCCAGCAGCCAGTTATTCGCGGCCAACACCGGGGAGCTGTTTTTT.

This clonotype occurred many times. V gene TRBV25-1 combines with J gene TRBJ1-1; tentative D call: TRBD1 (5 bases). Germline CDR1 reads MGHDK; CDR2 reads SYGVNS. Trimming cost V 1 base and J 2 bases, with 17 bases left between them. The CDR3 loop spans 17 amino acids. This CDR3 reads CASSESHRGSLNTEAFF. The CDR3 DNA reads TGTGCCAGCAGTGAATCCCATCGGGGCAGCCTAAACACTGAAGCTTTCTTT.